One sample yielded the 9 T cell receptor beta chains listed below, sequenced in a study of cytomegalovirus exposure and HLA in healthy donors (dated by TCRdb to about 2017). Library method: the immunoSEQ multiplex PCR assay. The multiplex PCR relied on a mix of 60 forward primers for TCR Vbeta segments and 13 reverse primers for TCR Jbeta segments. Sourced from immuneACCESS, this table was stored by TCRdb with only in-frame sequences that have V and J called. A share of the clones is absent; for the studies checked, an unresolved V gene accounts for under half, and the remainder has no known explanation. This sample has about 200,000 clones in its table, and about three quarters of those were observed once. Approximately 1% of the sample is in the top ten clones. The sample comprised PBMCs. All receptors come from a woman aged 40 to 50 in good health and CMV-seronegative.

This clone was seen only a few times. The J gene is TRBJ2-2, the V gene TRBV6-1, with 11 bases identical to TRBD1. The germline V gene encodes CDR1 MNHNS and CDR2 SASEGT. The CDR3 runs to 15 residues. Trimming at V came to 6 bases and at J to 3 bases, leaving 3 bases not matched to a gene. The CDR3 loop reads CASRAGQGDTGELFF. DNA of the CDR3: TGTGCCAGCAGGGCGGGACAGGGGGACACCGGGGAGCTGTTTTTT.

The gene calls are TRBV9 and TRBJ2-3; 12 bases are shared with TRBD2. Trimming took 6 bases from V and 12 from J; bases not matched to a gene: 8. Per germline, CDR1 SGDLS and CDR2 YYNGEE. The CDR3 covers 13 residues. The CDR3 sequence is CASITSGRTAQYF. The CDR3, as DNA: TGTGCCAGCATAACTAGCGGGAGGACCGCCCAGTATTTT.

The rearrangement joins TRBV11-1 to TRBJ2-3; 7 bases fit TRBD1. CDR3 size: 17 residues. J lost 2 bases, V lost 2 bases, and 10 bases had no gene match. Germline V gene lookup returns CDR1 SGHAT and CDR2 FQDESV (reference sequence). CDR3 sequence reads: CASSLNGAGGLTDTQYF. Written as DNA, the CDR3 is TGTGCCAGCAGCTTAAATGGGGCAGGGGGTCTCACAGATACGCAGTATTTT.

This clone was found a few times. The chain has TRBV6-5 and TRBJ2-2; TRBD2 agrees at 14 bases. The V gene's germline CDR1 is MNHEY and CDR2 SVGAGI. Losses at the gene ends were 2 bases for V and 6 bases for J; bases not matched to a gene: 2. The CDR3 has 16 residues. In nucleotides, the CDR3 is TGTGCCAGCAGTTACAGGACTAGCGGGAGGTCCGGGGAGCTGTTTTTT. Residues: CASSYRTSGRSGELFF.

With respect to this clone: This sample includes further DNA sequences coding for the same CDR3. The V call is TRBV5-1, the J call TRBJ2-2, with D possibly matching TRBD2 (5 bases). The CDR3 has 14 amino acids. The V gene lost 0 bases and the J gene lost 4 bases, with 7 bases spanning the gap. Per the germline V gene, CDR1 is SGHRS and CDR2 is YFSETQ. CDR3 sequence (DNA): TGCGCCAGCAGCTTGGCCCGGGGCACCGGGGAGCTGTTTTTT. Amino acids: CASSLARGTGELFF.

The chain carries TRBV6-1 and TRBJ2-1, with a tentative D call TRBD2 (6 bases). The V end lost 2 bases, the J end lost 5 bases, and 13 bases lay between the germline ends. The CDR3 has 15 residues. Germline CDR1 reads MNHNS; CDR2 reads SASEGT. The CDR3 reads CASSEMLATHNEQFF. CDR3 nucleotides: TGTGCCAGCAGTGAAATGCTAGCGACGCACAATGAGCAGTTCTTC.

The chain carries TRBV5-4 and TRBJ2-5; 8 bases map to TRBD2. Losses at the gene ends were 4 bases for V and 5 bases for J; bases not matched to a gene: 10. Germline-derived CDR1 and CDR2 are SGHNT and YYREEE (reference sequence). The CDR3 runs 15 residues. Here the CDR3 DNA reads TGTGCCAGCAGCCGGGAGGGCCGGGTCATTGAGACCCAGTACTTC. It specifies CASSREGRVIETQYF.

The chain links TRBV5-6 to TRBJ1-5; possibly TRBD1 for D (6 bases). The CDR3 has 17 residues. V was trimmed by 4 bases and J by 4 bases, leaving 21 bases between them. Germline V gene lookup returns CDR1 SGHDT and CDR2 YYEEEE. DNA of the CDR3: TGTGCCAGCAGCCAATTGGGGGCGCAAGGGGGAAATCAGCCCCAGCATTTT. Translated, it gives CASSQLGAQGGNQPQHF. The full variable domain, completed using reference TRBV5-6 and TRBJ1-5, is DAGVTQSPTHLIKTRGQQVTLRCSPKSGHDTVSWYQQALGQGPQFIFQYYEEEERQRGNFPDRFSGHQFPNYSSELNVNALLLGDSALYLCASSQLGAQGGNQPQHFGDGTRLSIL.

The rearrangement uses TRBV7-9 and TRBJ1-3; perhaps TRBD1 as D (5 bases). V was pared by 4 bases and J by 2 bases, with 15 bases between. Germline CDR1 reads SEHNR; CDR2 reads FQNEAQ (reference sequence). This CDR3 contains 16 residues. The CDR3 DNA follows: TGTGCCAGCAGCTCATTCCGGGACTTCGCTGGAAACACCATATATTTT. Amino acids: CASSSFRDFAGNTIYF. The variable domain in full, completed from reference TRBV7-9 and TRBJ1-3, reads DTGVSQNPRHKITKRGQNVTFRCDPISEHNRLYWYRQTLGQGPEFLTYFQNEAQLEKSRLLSDRFSAERPKGSFSTLEIQRTEQGDSAMYLCASSSFRDFAGNTIYFGEGSWLTVV.